The rows below give T cell receptor beta chains drawn from one sample of a study of CD8 T cells in ankylosing spondylitis. From the 5' RACE reads, TCRdb called clonotypes with MiXCR, one entry per CDR3 protein. The sample records fewer than 350,000 distinct CDR3 sequences, around 10% being singletons. Input material: blood, either unsorted or a sorted T cell fraction (not recorded which). The receptors were sampled from a female donor with ankylosing spondylitis or in good health (not recorded which). Both conserved end residues are part of each CDR3. Fields, in order: J gene, V gene, clone size, CDR3 length, D gene, CDR3 DNA, CDR3 protein. A D gene is named only where the DNA matches it firmly. Not every row has a clone size; where given, it reads once, few, many or a size class.

TRBJ2-1 TRBV27 few 14 TRBD2 TGTGCCAGCAGTTTTACTAGCGGTTACAATGAGCAGTTCTTC CASSFTSGYNEQFF
TRBJ1-2 TRBV20-1 many 16 TRBD1 TGCAGTGCTAGAGATACTCAGGGGGTTTTAAGTAGTGGCTACACCTTC CSARDTQGVLSSGYTF
TRBJ2-1 TRBV20-1 NA 13 NA TGCAGTGCTCTGGACTACCCCTACAATGAGCAGTTCTTC CSALDYPYNEQFF
TRBJ1-1 TRBV5-5 few 13 NA TGTGCCAGCAGCTCGGGTGGGGGGGTGCGAGCTTTCTTT CASSSGGGVRAFF
TRBJ2-4 TRBV6-2/TRBV6-3 many 16 TRBD2 TGTGCCAGCAGTTACGAGGAGCGGGAGGGCGGTCGCATTCAGTACTTC CASSYEEREGGRIQYF
TRBJ1-1 TRBV28 many 14 NA TGTGCCAGCGCCGTGGGGGCTATGAACACTGAAGCTTTCTTT CASAVGAMNTEAFF
TRBJ2-5 TRBV24-1 many 15 TRBD2 TGTGCCACCAGTGATCCCAGGACTAGCGGGACGACCCAGTACTTC CATSDPRTSGTTQYF
TRBJ1-1 TRBV28 NA 13 NA TGTGCCAGCAGTTCCCTCAGACAGTATGAAGCTTTCTTT CASSSLRQYEAFF
TRBJ2-1 TRBV5-5 many 14 NA TGTGCCAGCAGCTTTGACTCTGCCTACAATGAGCAGTTCTTC CASSFDSAYNEQFF
TRBJ2-2 TRBV10-1 few 14 NA TGCGCCAGCAGTGATGTGAGATACACCGGGGAGCTGTTTTTT CASSDVRYTGELFF
TRBJ2-2 TRBV10-2 NA 13 NA TGCGCCAGCAGTGAGTCCTTCGCCGGGGAGCTGTTTTTT CASSESFAGELFF
TRBJ2-1 TRBV5-6 NA 15 NA TGTGCCAGCAGCGGCCGACGGCAACCCTACAATGAGCAGTTCTTC CASSGRRQPYNEQFF
TRBJ1-2 TRBV12-3/TRBV12-4 few 15 NA TGTGCCAGCAGTTTACTCCCGCCCGGGAGCGCATGGTACACCTTC CASSLLPPGSAWYTF
TRBJ2-5 TRBV12-3/TRBV12-4 many 12 NA TGCGCCAGCAGCTTGGTTGAAGAGACCCAGTACTTC CASSLVEETQYF
TRBJ1-2 TRBV19 NA 14 NA TGTGCCAGTAATACTGTCCGGGACAAATATGGCTACACCTTC CASNTVRDKYGYTF
TRBJ2-1 TRBV5-1 many 16 TRBD2 TGCGCCAGCAGCTCCCCAGCGGGGGGGGCTTACAATGAGCAGTTCTTC CASSSPAGGAYNEQFF
TRBJ2-3 TRBV20-1 many 15 NA TGCAGTGTCACAGGGAGGGGGGGAAACACAGATACGCAGTATTTT CSVTGRGGNTDTQYF
TRBJ2-1 TRBV6-1 many 16 TRBD2 TGTGCCAGCAGTCGCTATGGGGCTAGCGGGAAGAATGAGCAGTTCTTC CASSRYGASGKNEQFF
TRBJ2-1 TRBV28 many 14 NA TGTGCCAGCACCTCAGGGTTCTCCTACAATGAGCAGTTCTTC CASTSGFSYNEQFF
TRBJ2-5 TRBV20-1 many 13 NA TGCAGTGCCCCGCCGATGCGGAAAGAGACCCAGTACTTC CSAPPMRKETQYF
TRBJ2-2 TRBV18 NA 16 NA TGTGCCAGCTCACCGTTCAGGGGAAGGAACACCGGGGAGCTGTTTTTT CASSPFRGRNTGELFF
TRBJ1-5 TRBV12-3/TRBV12-4 NA 16 NA TGTGCCAGCAGTTTAAGTCAGGGTTGGAGCAATCAGCCCCAGCATTTT CASSLSQGWSNQPQHF
TRBJ2-4 TRBV5-6 many 15 NA TGTGCCAGCAGCCGGTACACGGTAGCCAAAAACATTCAGTACTTC CASSRYTVAKNIQYF
TRBJ2-1 TRBV11-2 NA 19 TRBD2 TGTGCCAGCAGCCCCCGCCTCCCGGGACTAGCGTCTACCTACAATGAGCAGTTCTTC CASSPRLPGLASTYNEQFF
TRBJ2-3 TRBV7-3 few 15 TRBD1 TGTGCCAGCAGCTCCCGGGACAGGATCACAGATACGCAGTATTTT CASSSRDRITDTQYF
TRBJ2-6 TRBV5-1 many 18 TRBD1 TGCGCCAGCAGCACCTTTATGGACAGGGACTCTGGGGCCAACGTCCTGACTTTC CASSTFMDRDSGANVLTF
TRBJ2-7 TRBV20-1 many 14 NA TGCAGTGCAAAGCAACCGGGGCCATTTAACGAGCAGTACTTC CSAKQPGPFNEQYF
TRBJ1-1 TRBV18 NA 14 NA TGTGCCAGCACTCCCGGGACTGACAACACTGAAGCTTTCTTT CASTPGTDNTEAFF
TRBJ1-1 TRBV20-1 many 16 TRBD1 TGCAGTGCTACTAGACCTGGACAGGGACCGAACACTGAAGCTTTCTTT CSATRPGQGPNTEAFF